This TCR beta chain was recovered during a study of blood T cell repertoires in COVID-19 (dated by TCRdb to the early 2020s). Describing the broader study: Recovered participants in ImmuneRACE Cohort 3 were defined by two consecutive negative NP/OP PCR tests, clearance by a healthcare professional, or resolution of symptoms. The collaborator samples originated in the United States, Italy and Spain and spanned the acute and convalescent phases of COVID-19. The prospective study material was composed of cDNA or gDNA derived from T cells, B-cell-depleted T cells, or PBMCs. The dataset comprised deeply sampled blood TCRbeta repertoires from subjects exposed to, actively infected with, or recovered from COVID-19. The repertoires were made available in a free public database intended to serve as a resource for research on the immune response to SARS-CoV-2. Samples were obtained from the ongoing ImmuneRACE study (first 160 participants) and from 950 to 1,500 subjects provided by 6 global collaborators. Sample metadata almost always included a de-identified subject ID, COVID-19 status, age in years and sex. Where HLA class I and class II types were available, the types were taken from metadata supplied by the sample provider, not from assay-based typing. General study outcomes and caveats: The amount of clinical and demographic metadata varied by source and participant and was provided uncurated.

The immunoSEQ Assay, a bias-controlled multiplex PCR, was used to amplify TCRbeta CDR3 regions from genomic DNA. In the source study's methods: The number of nucleated cells in each sample was estimated from the amplification of reference gene primers within the assay. To quantify the absolute abundance of each unique TCRbeta CDR3 rearrangement, sequence reads were collapsed and filtered. Productive Simpson clonality was computed per sample as the square root of Simpson's diversity index over productive rearrangements. TCRdb obtained this table from immuneACCESS and retained in-frame rearrangements with V and J assigned. These tables miss some clones; where compared with another copy, unresolved V genes account for less than half of the shortfall, and the remainder is unexplained. That table is the source of V, J and clone size, and D and trimming were worked out from the DNA. The sample table lists 250,000 to 350,000 clones, more than 75% of them with a count of one. Jointly, the top ten make up approximately 2% of the sample.

Relative to germline, V is 0 bases shorter and J is 4 bases shorter, with 9 bases between their ends. From the cysteine through the phenylalanine, the CDR3 covers 14 amino acids. Of the read, only the CDR3 DNA is kept; its 42 bases are in frame from base 1. CDR1 and CDR2, per the germline V gene, are SGHAT and FQNNGV. Participants in the prospective study were enrolled through a virtual design, were aged roughly 18 to 90 years, and lived in 24 United States geographic areas. In the prospective study, cohorts were assigned on the basis of participant-reported clinical history obtained from a screening survey and a study questionnaire. In the prospective study, whole blood, serum and a nasopharyngeal or oropharyngeal swab were collected from each participant by mobile phlebotomists. Additional blood draws and questionnaires over an approximately two-month period could optionally be provided by prospective study participants. Prospective study blood samples were shipped either frozen or at room temperature before DNA extraction.

Comment on this clone: The antigen this receptor binds is unknown. No base qualities exist here, and no much larger clone lies one base off it.

The chain is assembled from TRBV11-2 and TRBJ1-2; a tentative D call is TRBD1 (5 bases match). This clonotype was obtained from a woman aged 55-70 years in a cohort exposed to, infected with or recovered from COVID-19 (not recorded which). The sequenced material came from PBMCs or T cells enriched from blood (not recorded which). At the DNA level, the sequence is TGTGCCAGCAGCTTAGACGACAGCAGCTATGGCTACACCTTC. Translated, this gives CASSLDDSSYGYTF. Full variable domain (CDR3 extended with the reference TRBV11-2 and TRBJ1-2 proteins): EAGVAQSPRYKIIEKRQSVAFWCNPISGHATLYWYQQILGQGPKLLIQFQNNGVVDDSQLPKDRFSAERLKGVDSTLKIQPAKLEDSAVYLCASSLDDSSYGYTFGSGTRLTVV.